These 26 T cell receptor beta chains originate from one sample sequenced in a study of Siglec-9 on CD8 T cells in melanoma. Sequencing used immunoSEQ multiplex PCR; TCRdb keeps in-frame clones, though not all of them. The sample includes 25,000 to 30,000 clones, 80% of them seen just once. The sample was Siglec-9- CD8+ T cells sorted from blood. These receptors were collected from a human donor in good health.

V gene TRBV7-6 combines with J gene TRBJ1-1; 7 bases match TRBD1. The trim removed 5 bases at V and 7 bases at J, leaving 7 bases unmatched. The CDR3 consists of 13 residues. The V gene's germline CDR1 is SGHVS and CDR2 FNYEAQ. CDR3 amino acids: CASSRKGDSEAFF. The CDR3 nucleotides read TGTGCCAGCAGCCGTAAGGGGGACAGTGAAGCTTTCTTT.

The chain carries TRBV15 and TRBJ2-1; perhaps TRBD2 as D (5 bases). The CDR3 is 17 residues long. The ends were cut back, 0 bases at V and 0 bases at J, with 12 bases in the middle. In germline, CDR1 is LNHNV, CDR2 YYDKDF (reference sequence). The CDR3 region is CATSRDRRASSYNEQFF. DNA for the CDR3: TGTGCCACCAGCAGAGATAGGCGGGCAAGCTCCTACAATGAGCAGTTCTTC.

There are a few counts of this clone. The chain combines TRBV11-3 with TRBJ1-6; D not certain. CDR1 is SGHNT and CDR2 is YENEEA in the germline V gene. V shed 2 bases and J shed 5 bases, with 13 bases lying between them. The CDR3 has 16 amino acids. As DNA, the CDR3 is TGTGCCAGCAGCTTATCGCCAGGAACCCATAATTCACCCCTCCACTTT. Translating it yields CASSLSPGTHNSPLHF.

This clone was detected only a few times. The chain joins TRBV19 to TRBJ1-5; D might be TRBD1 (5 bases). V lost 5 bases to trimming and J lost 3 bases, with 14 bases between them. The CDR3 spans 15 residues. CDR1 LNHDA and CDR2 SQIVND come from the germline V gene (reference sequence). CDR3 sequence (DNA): TGTGCCAGTAGTCCTTGGGGCGGCTACAATCAGCCCCAGCATTTT. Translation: CASSPWGGYNQPQHF.

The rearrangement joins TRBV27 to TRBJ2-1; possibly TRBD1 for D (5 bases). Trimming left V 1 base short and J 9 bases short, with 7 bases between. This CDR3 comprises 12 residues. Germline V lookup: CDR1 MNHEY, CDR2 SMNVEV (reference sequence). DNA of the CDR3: TGTGCCAGCAGTTTATGGGGCAGTGAGCAGTTCTTC. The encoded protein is CASSLWGSEQFF.

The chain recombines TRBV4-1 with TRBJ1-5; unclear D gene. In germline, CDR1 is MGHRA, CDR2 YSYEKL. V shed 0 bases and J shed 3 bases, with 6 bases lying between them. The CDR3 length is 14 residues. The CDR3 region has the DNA TGCGCCAGCAGCCAAGACGCCCCCAATCAGCCCCAGCATTTT. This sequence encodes CASSQDAPNQPQHF.

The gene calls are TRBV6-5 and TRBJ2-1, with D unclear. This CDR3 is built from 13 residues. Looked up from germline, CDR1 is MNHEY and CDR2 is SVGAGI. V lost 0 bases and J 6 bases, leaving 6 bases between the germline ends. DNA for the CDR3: TGTGCCAGCAGTTACTCGGATTCCAATGAGCAGTTCTTC. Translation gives CASSYSDSNEQFF.

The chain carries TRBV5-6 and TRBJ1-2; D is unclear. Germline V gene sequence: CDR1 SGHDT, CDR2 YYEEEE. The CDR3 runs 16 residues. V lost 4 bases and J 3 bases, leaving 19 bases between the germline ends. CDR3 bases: TGTGCCAGCAGCCCCTGGGAGATAAGATTGGACTATGGCTACACCTTC. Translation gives CASSPWEIRLDYGYTF.

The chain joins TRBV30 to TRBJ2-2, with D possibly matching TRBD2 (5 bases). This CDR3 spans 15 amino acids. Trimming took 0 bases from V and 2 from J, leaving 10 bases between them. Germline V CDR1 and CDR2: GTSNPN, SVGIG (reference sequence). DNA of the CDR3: TGTGCCTGGAGTGTACTAGGCGTTAACACCGGGGAGCTGTTTTTT. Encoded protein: CAWSVLGVNTGELFF.

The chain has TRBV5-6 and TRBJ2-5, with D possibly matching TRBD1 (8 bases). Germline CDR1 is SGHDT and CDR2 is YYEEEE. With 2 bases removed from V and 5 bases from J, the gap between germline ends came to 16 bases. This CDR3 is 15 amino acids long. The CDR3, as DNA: TGTGCCAGCAGCTTTCGGACAGGGCGGGAGGAGACCCAGTACTTC. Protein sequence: CASSFRTGREETQYF.

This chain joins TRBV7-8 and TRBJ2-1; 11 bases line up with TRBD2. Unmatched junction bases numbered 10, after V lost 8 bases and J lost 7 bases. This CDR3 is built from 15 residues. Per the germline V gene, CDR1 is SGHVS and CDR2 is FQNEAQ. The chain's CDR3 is CASGELAGEGNEQFF. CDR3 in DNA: TGTGCCAGCGGAGAACTAGCGGGAGAGGGGAATGAGCAGTTCTTC. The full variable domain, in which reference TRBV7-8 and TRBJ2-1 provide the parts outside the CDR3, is GAGVSQSPRYKVAKRGQDVALRCDPISGHVSLFWYQQALGQGPEFLTYFQNEAQLDKSGLPSDRFFAERPEGSVSTLKIQRTQQEDSAVYLCASGELAGEGNEQFFGPGTRLTVL.

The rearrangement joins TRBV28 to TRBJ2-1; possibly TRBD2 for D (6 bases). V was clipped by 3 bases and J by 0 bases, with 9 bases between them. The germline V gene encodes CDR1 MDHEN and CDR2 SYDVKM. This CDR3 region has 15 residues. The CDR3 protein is CASSFSGSSYNEQFF. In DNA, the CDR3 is TGTGCCAGCAGTTTTAGCGGCAGCTCCTACAATGAGCAGTTCTTC.

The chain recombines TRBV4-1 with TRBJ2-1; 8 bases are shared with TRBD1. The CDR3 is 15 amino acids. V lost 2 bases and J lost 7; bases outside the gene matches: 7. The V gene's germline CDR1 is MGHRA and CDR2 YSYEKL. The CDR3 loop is CASSQRTGRQNEQFF. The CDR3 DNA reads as TGCGCCAGCAGCCAACGGACAGGGCGCCAAAATGAGCAGTTCTTC.

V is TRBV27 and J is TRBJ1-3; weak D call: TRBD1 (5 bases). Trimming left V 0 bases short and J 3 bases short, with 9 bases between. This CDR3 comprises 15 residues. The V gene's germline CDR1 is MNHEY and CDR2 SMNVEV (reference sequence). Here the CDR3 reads CASSLSSGVGNTIYF. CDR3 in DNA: TGTGCCAGCAGTTTATCGTCGGGGGTTGGAAACACCATATATTTT.

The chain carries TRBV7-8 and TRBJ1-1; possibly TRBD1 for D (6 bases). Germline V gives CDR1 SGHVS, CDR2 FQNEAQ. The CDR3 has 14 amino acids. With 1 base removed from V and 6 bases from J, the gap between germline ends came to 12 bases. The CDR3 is CASSLEVQGPEAFF. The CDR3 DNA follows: TGTGCCAGCAGCTTAGAGGTACAGGGCCCTGAAGCTTTCTTT. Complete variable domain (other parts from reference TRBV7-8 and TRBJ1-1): GAGVSQSPRYKVAKRGQDVALRCDPISGHVSLFWYQQALGQGPEFLTYFQNEAQLDKSGLPSDRFFAERPEGSVSTLKIQRTQQEDSAVYLCASSLEVQGPEAFFGQGTRLTVV.

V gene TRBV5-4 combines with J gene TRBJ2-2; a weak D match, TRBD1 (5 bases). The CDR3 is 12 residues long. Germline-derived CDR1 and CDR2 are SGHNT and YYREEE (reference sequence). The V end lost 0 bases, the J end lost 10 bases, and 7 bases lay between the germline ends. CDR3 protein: CASSLGRAELFF. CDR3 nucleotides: TGTGCCAGCAGCTTGGGCAGGGCGGAGCTGTTTTTT.

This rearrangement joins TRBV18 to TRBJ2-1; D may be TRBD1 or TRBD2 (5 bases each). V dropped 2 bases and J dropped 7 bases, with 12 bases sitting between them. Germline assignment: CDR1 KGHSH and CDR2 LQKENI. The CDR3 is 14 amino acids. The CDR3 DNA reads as TGTGCCAGCTCACCAAGGGGAACGGGGAATGAGCAGTTCTTC. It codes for CASSPRGTGNEQFF.

CDR3 amino acids: CASRGLAGVYNEQFF. CDR3 sequence (DNA): TGTGCCAGCAGGGGGCTAGCGGGAGTCTACAATGAGCAGTTCTTC. The V call is TRBV2, the J call TRBJ2-1, with 10 bases fitting TRBD2. After removal of 6 bases from V and 3 bases from J, the junction contained 5 bases not matched to a gene. Germline loops: CDR1 SNHLY, CDR2 FYNNEI. This CDR3 has 15 residues.

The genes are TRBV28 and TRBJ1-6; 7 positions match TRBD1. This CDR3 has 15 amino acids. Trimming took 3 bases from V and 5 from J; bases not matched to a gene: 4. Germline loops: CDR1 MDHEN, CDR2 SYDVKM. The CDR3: CASSLRQGNNSPLHF. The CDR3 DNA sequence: TGTGCCAGCAGTTTGCGACAGGGAAATAATTCACCCCTCCACTTT.

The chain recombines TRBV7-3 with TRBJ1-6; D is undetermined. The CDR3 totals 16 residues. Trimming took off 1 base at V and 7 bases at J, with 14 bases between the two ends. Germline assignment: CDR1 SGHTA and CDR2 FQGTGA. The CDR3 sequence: CASSLNPPQPNSPLHF. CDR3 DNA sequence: TGTGCCAGCAGCTTAAACCCCCCACAGCCAAATTCACCCCTCCACTTT.

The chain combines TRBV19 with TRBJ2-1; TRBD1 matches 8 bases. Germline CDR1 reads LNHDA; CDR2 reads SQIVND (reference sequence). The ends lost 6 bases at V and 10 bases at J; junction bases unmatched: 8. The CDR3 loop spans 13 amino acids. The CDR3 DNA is TGTGCCAGTAGCACGGGACAGGCCCTAGAGCAGTTCTTC. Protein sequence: CASSTGQALEQFF.

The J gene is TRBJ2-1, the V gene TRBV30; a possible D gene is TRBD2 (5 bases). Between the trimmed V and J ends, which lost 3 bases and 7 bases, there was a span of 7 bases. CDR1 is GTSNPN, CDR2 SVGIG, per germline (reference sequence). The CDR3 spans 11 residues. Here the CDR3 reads CAWRRGNEQFF. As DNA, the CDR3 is TGTGCCTGGAGGAGAGGGAATGAGCAGTTCTTC.

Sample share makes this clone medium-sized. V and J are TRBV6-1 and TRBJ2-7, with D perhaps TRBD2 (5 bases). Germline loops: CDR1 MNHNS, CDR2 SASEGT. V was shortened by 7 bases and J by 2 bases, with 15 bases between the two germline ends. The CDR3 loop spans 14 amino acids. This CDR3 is CASTARGWAYEQYF. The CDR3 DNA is TGTGCCAGCACTGCTCGAGGGTGGGCCTACGAGCAGTACTTC.

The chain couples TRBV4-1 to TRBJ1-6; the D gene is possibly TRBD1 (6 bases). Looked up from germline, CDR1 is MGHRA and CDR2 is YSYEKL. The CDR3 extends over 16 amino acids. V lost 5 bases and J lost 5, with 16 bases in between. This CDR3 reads CASSLKGGMHNSPLHF. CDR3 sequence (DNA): TGCGCCAGCAGCTTAAAAGGGGGGATGCATAATTCACCCCTCCACTTT.

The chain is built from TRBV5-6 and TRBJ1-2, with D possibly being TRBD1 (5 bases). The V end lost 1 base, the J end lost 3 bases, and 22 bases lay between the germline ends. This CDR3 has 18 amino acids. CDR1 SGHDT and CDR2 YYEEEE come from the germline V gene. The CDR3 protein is CASSLKVEAQPGDYGYTF. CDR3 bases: TGTGCCAGCAGCTTGAAGGTTGAGGCCCAACCGGGGGACTATGGCTACACCTTC.

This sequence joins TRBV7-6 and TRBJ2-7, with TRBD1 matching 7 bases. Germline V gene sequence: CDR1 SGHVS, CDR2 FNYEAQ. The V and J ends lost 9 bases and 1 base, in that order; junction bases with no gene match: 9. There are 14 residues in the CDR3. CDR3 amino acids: CASSYRGQSYEQYF. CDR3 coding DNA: TGTGCCAGTTCATACAGGGGACAATCCTACGAGCAGTACTTC.